Listed here are 18 T cell receptor beta chains from one sample, sequenced in a study of regulatory T cells in long-lasting Graves disease. Time point: newly diagnosed GD, antithyroid drugs for less than 3 months. Following extraction of RNA from PBMCs, that RNA was used to make the TCR library. To make TCR beta libraries, researchers used iRepertoire HTBI primers and Arm-PCR of CDR3 regions. MiXCR, run by TCRdb on the multiplex PCR reads, gives a single entry per CDR3 protein. The repertoire holds about 540,000 distinct CDR3 sequences, 13% seen once, with approximately 9.3% in the top ten. This sample was shared with a second study, whose subject was T cells in Graves' hyperthyroidism and ophthalmopathy.

The specimen was peripheral blood mononuclear cells (PBMCs), collected at new diagnosis, from a patient treated with antithyroid drugs. Every receptor here comes from a man aged 25 to 45 with Graves disease.

At least ten counts were recorded for this clonotype. The J gene is TRBJ1-1, the V gene TRBV20-1; D gene unclear. From germline, CDR1 is DFQATT and CDR2 SNEGSKA (reference sequence). The CDR3 covers 12 residues. Trimming took 0 bases from V and 10 from J, leaving 12 bases between them. The CDR3 nucleotides read TGCAGTGCTAGAGATAGGAGGGTATCAGCTTTCTTT. Translated, it gives CSARDRRVSAFF.

In this sample, this clonotype turned up a few times. The CDR3 region has the DNA TGTGCCACCAGTGAAGGGGACAGGTTAACTAGCACAGATACGCAGTATTTT. It is translated as CATSEGDRLTSTDTQYF. V is TRBV24-1 and J is TRBJ2-3; 8 bases are shared with TRBD1. Germline V gene data show CDR1 as KGHDR and CDR2 as SFDVKD. V dropped 4 bases and J dropped 0; count of bases not matched to a gene: 8. The CDR3 loop spans 17 amino acids.

The chain has TRBV19 and TRBJ2-7; 8 bases are shared with TRBD1. Unmatched junction bases numbered 7, after V lost 6 bases and J lost 0 bases. The CDR3 loop spans 15 amino acids. Per germline, CDR1 LNHDA and CDR2 SQIVND (reference sequence). The CDR3 region is CASRSGGASSYEQYF. DNA for the CDR3: TGTGCCAGTAGGTCAGGGGGCGCAAGCTCCTACGAGCAGTACTTC.

The table lists this clonotype with many counts. The chain joins TRBV12-3 or TRBV12-4 to TRBJ1-2; D remains unclear. This CDR3 spans 16 amino acids. Trimming shortened V by 6 bases and J by 2 bases, and 19 bases separated the two germline ends. CDR3 DNA sequence: TGTGCCAGCAGGGTTACCGTCAGCTCCTTCAACTATGGCTACACCTTC. It encodes CASRVTVSSFNYGYTF.

The table lists this clonotype with a few counts. J is TRBJ1-2 and V is TRBV27; D is undetermined. Germline V gives CDR1 MNHEY, CDR2 SMNVEV (reference sequence). V lost 4 bases to trimming and J lost 8 bases, with 11 bases between them. The CDR3 extends over 12 amino acids. The CDR3 here is CASSSWGEGYTF. Written as DNA, the CDR3 is TGTGCCAGCAGTTCATGGGGTGAAGGCTACACCTTC.

This clonotype was detected many times. V usage is TRBV7-9 and J usage is TRBJ1-1; 7 nucleotides align to TRBD1. Germline V gene data show CDR1 as SEHNR and CDR2 as FQNEAQ (reference sequence). V lost 8 bases to trimming and J lost 5 bases; unmatched junction nucleotides: 11. This CDR3 comprises 14 residues. Written as DNA, the CDR3 is TGTGCCAGCTGGGACAGACCCCTGGGGACTGAAGCTTTCTTT. This encodes CASWDRPLGTEAFF. The full variable domain, rest sourced from reference TRBV7-9 and TRBJ1-1, is DTGVSQNPRHKITKRGQNVTFRCDPISEHNRLYWYRQTLGQGPEFLTYFQNEAQLEKSRLLSDRFSAERPKGSFSTLEIQRTEQGDSAMYLCASWDRPLGTEAFFGQGTRLTVV.

In this sample, this clonotype turned up many times. The chain combines TRBV12-3 or TRBV12-4 with TRBJ1-1; no reliable D call. The CDR3 has 12 residues. Deletions cut 10 bases from V and 6 bases from J, with 15 bases between. CDR3 coding DNA: TGTGCCATCTCCATTTCGGGCGCTGAAGCTTTCTTT. It translates to CAISISGAEAFF.

About this clonotype: This may arise from a read error, as a much more abundant clone is one base away. The chain couples TRBV11-1 to TRBJ2-3; D remains unclear. CDR3 length equals 14 residues. Germline V gene lookup returns CDR1 SGHAT and CDR2 FQDESV (reference sequence). The CDR3 nucleotides read TGTGCCAGCAGCAGGGCGGCCAGCACAGATGCGCAGTATTTT. Encoded protein: CASSRAASTDAQYF.

This clonotype was recorded at least ten times. The chain uses TRBV25-1 and TRBJ2-5; D is unresolved. The germline CDR1 and CDR2 sequences are MGHDK and SYGVNS. V was cut by 7 bases and J by 0 bases, with 9 bases left in between. The CDR3 covers 13 residues. The CDR3 DNA sequence: TGTGCCAGCATAGCCCGAGACCAAGAGACCCAGTACTTC. It encodes CASIARDQETQYF.

This clonotype was detected many times. This chain connects TRBV19 to TRBJ2-1, with 9 bases matching TRBD2. With 4 bases clipped from V and 12 bases from J, the junction kept 10 bases outside the gene matches. CDR1 is LNHDA and CDR2 is SQIVND in the germline V gene (reference sequence). The length of the CDR3 is 14 residues. As DNA, the CDR3 is TGTGCCAGTAGTAGGGGAGCGGGAGGATTGGGGCAGTTCTTC. Translation gives CASSRGAGGLGQFF.

This chain joins TRBV20-1 and TRBJ2-2, with no clear D. Trimming cost V 6 bases and J 6 bases, with 17 bases left between them. The CDR3 has 14 residues. CDR1 DFQATT and CDR2 SNEGSKA come from the germline V gene (reference sequence). DNA for the CDR3: TGCAGTGCCGACGACCAGCGAGCTCCCGGGGAGCTGTTTTTT. Its protein is CSADDQRAPGELFF.

Ten or more counts support this clonotype. The genes are TRBV20-1 and TRBJ1-4, with D hard to call. CDR1 and CDR2 from the germline V gene are DFQATT and SNEGSKA (reference sequence). Trimming removed 6 bases at V and 6 bases at J, with 20 bases between. This CDR3 has 15 residues. The chain's CDR3 is CSARPSMGADEKLFF. The CDR3, as DNA: TGCAGTGCCAGGCCCTCCATGGGCGCGGATGAAAAACTGTTTTTT.

This clonotype has a count of ten or more. The V gene is TRBV5-1, the J gene TRBJ2-1; 8 bases are a match to TRBD2. Germline CDR1 SGHRS, CDR2 YFSETQ. V trimming: 1 base; J trimming: 8 bases; junction bases outside the gene matches: 8. This CDR3 spans 15 amino acids. DNA of the CDR3: TGCGCCAGCAGCTTGTCCGGGACTAGAGGCGATGAGCAGTTCTTC. The encoded protein is CASSLSGTRGDEQFF. Variable domain in full (rest from reference TRBV5-1 and TRBJ2-1): KAGVTQTPRYLIKTRGQQVTLSCSPISGHRSVSWYQQTPGQGLQFLFEYFSETQRNKGNFPGRFSGRQFSNSRSEMNVSTLELGDSALYLCASSLSGTRGDEQFFGPGTRLTVL.

This clonotype has at least ten counts. The chain carries TRBV29-1 and TRBJ1-1; unclear D gene. Trimming cost V 6 bases and J 4 bases, with 9 bases left between them. CDR3 length equals 11 residues. Germline-derived CDR1 and CDR2 are SQVTM and ANQGSEA. Written as DNA, the CDR3 is TGCAGCGTCTACAGTGGCACTGAAGCTTTCTTT. Its translation: CSVYSGTEAFF.

A note on this clonotype: This sequence may be a read error, since a much larger clone differs from it by one base. The CDR3 sequence is CASSLTTGSNEQFF. DNA of the CDR3: TGTGCCAGCAGCTTGACGACTGGCAGCAATGAGCAGTTCTTC. The chain is built from TRBV12-3 or TRBV12-4 and TRBJ2-1; no reliable D call. V lost 6 bases and J 6 bases, leaving 15 bases between the germline ends. This CDR3 is 14 amino acids long.

The rearrangement joins TRBV18 to TRBJ1-2, with TRBD1 matching 8 bases. The CDR3 has 13 residues. CDR1 and CDR2 (germline): KGHSH, LQKENI. V was pared by 4 bases and J by 8 bases, with 6 bases of the junction left unmatched. The CDR3 bases are TGTGCCAGCTCACGGACAGGGTTTTGGGGCTACACCTTC. Residues: CASSRTGFWGYTF.

The V and J genes are TRBV2 and TRBJ2-1; TRBD1 agrees at 7 bases. The CDR3 totals 15 residues. Germline CDR1 reads SNHLY; CDR2 reads FYNNEI. The junction had 10 bases not matched to a gene; V was cut back by 4 bases and J by 7 bases. The CDR3 nucleotides are TGTGCCAGCAGTGCGGGCAGGGGGTTTCTAAATGAGCAGTTCTTC. Its protein product is CASSAGRGFLNEQFF.

This clonotype was seen many times. The rearrangement uses TRBV12-3 or TRBV12-4 and TRBJ2-2, with 9 bases that match TRBD1. The CDR3 sequence is 15 residues long. V was pared by 6 bases and J by 8 bases, with 10 bases of the junction left unmatched. The CDR3 sequence is CASSLGTGRAGELFF. DNA for the CDR3: TGTGCCAGCAGCTTGGGGACAGGGAGAGCGGGGGAGCTGTTTTTT.